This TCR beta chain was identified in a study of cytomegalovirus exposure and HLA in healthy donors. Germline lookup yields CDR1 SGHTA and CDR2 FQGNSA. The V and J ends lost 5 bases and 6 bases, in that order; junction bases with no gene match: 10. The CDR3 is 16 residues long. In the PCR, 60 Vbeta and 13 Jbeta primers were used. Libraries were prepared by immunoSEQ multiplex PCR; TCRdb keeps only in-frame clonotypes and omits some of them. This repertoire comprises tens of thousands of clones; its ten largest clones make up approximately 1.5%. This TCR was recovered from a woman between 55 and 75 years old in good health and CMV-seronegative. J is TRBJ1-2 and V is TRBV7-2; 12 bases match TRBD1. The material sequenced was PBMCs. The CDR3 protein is CASSPNKGTGGDGYTF. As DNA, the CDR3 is TGTGCCAGCAGCCCAAATAAAGGGACAGGGGGCGATGGCTACACCTTC.